These T cell receptor beta chains were read from a single sample in a study of OX40 agonist ivuxolimab in advanced cancers. Sequencing used immunoSEQ multiplex PCR; TCRdb keeps in-frame clones, though not all of them. The table has more than 60,000 clones, around 84% seen once. Source: CD4+ or CD8+ T cells sorted from blood, taken in a trial of the OX40 agonist ivuxolimab. These receptors were obtained from an adult with an advanced solid tumor such as melanoma, head and neck, liver or kidney cancer. CDR3s include the opening cysteine and the closing phenylalanine or tryptophan. Fields, in order: D gene, clone size, J gene, V gene, CDR3 DNA, CDR3 protein. The D gene is left open where the match is weak. A row's size may be missing; if present it is once, few, many or a size class.

>TRBD1|-|TRBJ1-2|TRBV5-4
TGTGCCAGCAGTTCCGGGACAGATAACTATGGCTACACCTTC
CASSSGTDNYGYTF
>-|-|TRBJ1-3|TRBV7-6
TGTGCCAGCAGCTTAAATCCGAGCTCTGGAAACACCATATATTTT
CASSLNPSSGNTIYF
>-|-|TRBJ1-5|TRBV28
TGTGCCAGCAGTAAACAGGGTAACAATCAGCCCCAGCATTTT
CASSKQGNNQPQHF
>-|-|TRBJ2-1|TRBV2
TGTGCCAGCAGTGAAGCTTATGAGCAGTTCTTC
CASSEAYEQFF
>-|-|TRBJ2-2|TRBV6-6
TGTGCCAGCAGTCACGGGGAGGGGGAGCTGTTTTTT
CASSHGEGELFF
>TRBD2|-|TRBJ2-7|TRBV29-1
TGCAGCGTTGTAGTGGGGGGGAGGCGCGAGCAGTACTTC
CSVVVGGRREQYF
>TRBD1|-|TRBJ2-3|TRBV12-5
TGTGCTAGTGCCGGGACAGGGTCGCCAGATACGCAGTATTTT
CASAGTGSPDTQYF
>TRBD2|-|TRBJ2-5|TRBV7-2
TGTGCCAGCAGCTCCGCGACTAGCGGGGGGGCCGACTACGAGACCCAGTACTTC
CASSSATSGGADYETQYF
>-|-|TRBJ2-3|TRBV4-1
TGCGCCAGCAGCCAAGACAGGCAAACAGATACGCAGTATTTT
CASSQDRQTDTQYF
>-|few|TRBJ2-2|TRBV25-1
TGTGCCAGCAGTGAATATAGACTAGCGAACACCGGGGAGCTGTTTTTT
CASSEYRLANTGELFF
>TRBD1|-|TRBJ1-5|TRBV6-1
TGTGCCAGCAGTGAGACAGGGGGAGGCAATCAGCCCCAGCATTTT
CASSETGGGNQPQHF
>-|-|TRBJ1-2|TRBV5-6
TGTGCCAGCAGCTCGGACACGAGCTATGGCTACACCTTC
CASSSDTSYGYTF
>-|-|TRBJ1-1|TRBV4-2
TGTGCCAGCAGCCAAGGTGTGGGGACACCGAACACTGAAGCTTTCTTT
CASSQGVGTPNTEAFF
>TRBD2|-|TRBJ2-3|TRBV15
TGTGCCACCAGCAGAGATGAGAGTAGCGGGGACCTAGAGGGTACGCAGTATTTT
CATSRDESSGDLEGTQYF
>-|-|TRBJ2-7|TRBV11-1
TGTGCCAGCAGCTTTGCCTACGAGCAGTACTTC
CASSFAYEQYF
>TRBD1|-|TRBJ1-2|TRBV6-6
TGTGCCAGCAGCCCTACAGGGGGCACCGGCTACACCTTC
CASSPTGGTGYTF
>-|-|TRBJ1-1|TRBV10-3
TGTGCCATCAGCGCGATAGGGGCAGACACTGAAGCTTTCTTT
CAISAIGADTEAFF
>TRBD2|few|TRBJ2-1|TRBV5-1
TGCGCCAGCAGCCCGGGACTCGGGACTAGCGGGAGAGGATCCTACAATGAGCAGTTCTTC
CASSPGLGTSGRGSYNEQFF
>-|-|TRBJ2-7|TRBV9
TGTGCCAGCAGCCCAAGGGCCGAGGGGAACTCCTACGAGCAGTACTTC
CASSPRAEGNSYEQYF
>-|-|TRBJ1-4|TRBV29-1
TGCAGCACCTCCCAGCCGGGGGATGAAACAACTAATGAAAAACTGTTTTTT
CSTSQPGDETTNEKLFF
>TRBD2|-|TRBJ2-1|TRBV7-9
TGTGCCAGCAGCGGCGCAGCGGGAGGGAATAATGAGCAGTTCTTC
CASSGAAGGNNEQFF
>TRBD1|few|TRBJ2-1|TRBV9
TGTGCCAGCAGCGCAGAAGGACAGGGATCCTTCAATGAGCAGTTCTTC
CASSAEGQGSFNEQFF
>TRBD2|once|TRBJ2-6|TRBV9
TGTGCCAGCAGCGTCGGGCTAGCGGGAGGGGAAGGGGCCAACGTCCTGACTTTC
CASSVGLAGGEGANVLTF
>TRBD1|-|TRBJ2-7|TRBV5-6
TGTGCCAGCAGCTTGGGACCGGGACAGGGGGCACGAAGCGAGCAGTACTTC
CASSLGPGQGARSEQYF
>TRBD2|-|TRBJ2-3|TRBV23-1
TGCGCCAGCAGTCAACCTGGCCGCACTAGCGGGAGGGCGCCTAGCACAGATACGCAGTATTTT
CASSQPGRTSGRAPSTDTQYF
>-|-|TRBJ2-5|TRBV6-1
TGTGCCAGCAGTGAACGTGGCACCCAAGAGACCCAGTACTTC
CASSERGTQETQYF
>TRBD1|-|TRBJ2-5|TRBV11-1
TGTGCCAGCAGCTCCCGGACAGGGTGGGAGACCCAGTACTTC
CASSSRTGWETQYF
>-|-|TRBJ2-7|TRBV7-2
TGTGCCAGCAGCTTAGAGGTGGTCTACGAGCAGTACTTC
CASSLEVVYEQYF
>TRBD1|-|TRBJ2-5|TRBV19
TGTGCCAGTAGTAGACAGGGTGAGACCCAGTACTTC
CASSRQGETQYF
>TRBD1|-|TRBJ2-7|TRBV9
TGTGCCAGCAGCACTGGACAGGGTAACTACGAGCAGTACTTC
CASSTGQGNYEQYF
>-|-|TRBJ2-3|TRBV4-1
TGCGCCAGCAGCCAAGCGTACAGGGAAGCAGATACGCAGTATTTT
CASSQAYREADTQYF
>TRBD2|once|TRBJ2-2|TRBV6-6
TGTGCCGGGGGGACTAGCCTGAACACCGGGGAGCTGTTTTTT
CAGGTSLNTGELFF
>-|-|TRBJ1-1|TRBV5-4
TGTGCCAGCAGCTCGCCCGGATCCGGCACTGAAGCTTTCTTT
CASSSPGSGTEAFF
>-|-|TRBJ1-2|TRBV19
TGTGCCAGTAGTTTACACTGGACGGCGGACCTTTATGGCTACACCTTC
CASSLHWTADLYGYTF
>-|-|TRBJ1-5|TRBV6-1
TGTGCCAGCAGCAGGGTATTTAGCAATCAGCCCCAGCATTTT
CASSRVFSNQPQHF
>-|once|TRBJ1-1|TRBV6-5
TGTGCCAGCAGTTACTCGATTAGGAGGGGGACTGAAGCTTTCTTT
CASSYSIRRGTEAFF
>TRBD2|-|TRBJ2-1|TRBV11-1
TGTGCCAGCAGCCTCCGGACTAGCGGGAGTCCCTACAATGAGCAGTTCTTC
CASSLRTSGSPYNEQFF
>-|-|TRBJ1-5|TRBV18
TGTGCCAGCTCACCACCAGGGCCCGGCAATCAGCCCCAGCATTTT
CASSPPGPGNQPQHF
>TRBD1|-|TRBJ2-1|TRBV18
TGTGCCAGCTCAGTGGGGACAGCCGCCTACAATGAGCAGTTCTTC
CASSVGTAAYNEQFF
>TRBD1|-|TRBJ1-5|TRBV2
TGTGCCAGCACTAAAACAGGGGATAGCAATCAGCCCCAGCATTTT
CASTKTGDSNQPQHF
>-|-|TRBJ1-3|TRBV30
TGTGCCTGGAGAGAGGCTGTGTACACCATATATTTT
CAWREAVYTIYF
>-|-|TRBJ2-7|TRBV11-2
TGTGCCAGCAGCTCGGCGTACGAGCAGTACTTC
CASSSAYEQYF
>TRBD1|-|TRBJ1-4|TRBV4-1
TGCGCCAGCAGCCCCGGGACAGCAACTAATGAAAAACTGTTTTTT
CASSPGTATNEKLFF
>-|-|TRBJ1-1|TRBV28
TGTGCCAGCAGTTTACTCCGGGGGGCGGCTTTCTTT
CASSLLRGAAFF
>-|-|TRBJ1-2|TRBV5-4
TGTGCCACCCATTACCAGGGTAGGGAGTATGGCTACACCTTC
CATHYQGREYGYTF
>TRBD2|-|TRBJ2-7|TRBV18
TGTGCCAGCTCACCTACCGGACTAGCGGGGGACTACGAGCAGTACTTC
CASSPTGLAGDYEQYF
>-|once|TRBJ1-4|TRBV6-1
TGTGCCAGCAGTGGCAGTTCCCCTAATGAAAAACTGTTTTTT
CASSGSSPNEKLFF
>TRBD1|-|TRBJ1-2|TRBV2
TGTGCCAGCAGCGGGACAGGGGGCAACTATGGCTACACCTTC
CASSGTGGNYGYTF
>-|once|TRBJ2-3|TRBV7-2
TGTGCCAGCAGCGCCCGGAGGGGGTGGGACACAGATACGCAGTATTTT
CASSARRGWDTDTQYF
>TRBD1|-|TRBJ1-1|TRBV19
TGTGCCAGTACCCCAGGGGGCGAGTTTATTAGAGCTTTCTTT
CASTPGGEFIRAFF
>TRBD2|-|TRBJ2-2|TRBV28
TGTGCCAGCAGTTTGGGACTAGCGGATAACACCGGGGAGCTGTTTTTT
CASSLGLADNTGELFF
>-|-|TRBJ2-7|TRBV18
TGTGCCAGCTCAAACCAAGGGGGATATCGCTCCTACGAGCAGTACTTC
CASSNQGGYRSYEQYF
>TRBD2|-|TRBJ2-3|TRBV19
TGTGCCAGTAAAACTAGCGGCGGATCAGATACGCAGTATTTT
CASKTSGGSDTQYF
>TRBD2|once|TRBJ2-7|TRBV30
TGTGCCTGGAGTGGCCTTGGACTAGCGGGATCCTACGAGCAGTACTTC
CAWSGLGLAGSYEQYF
>TRBD1|-|TRBJ1-4|TRBV7-8
TGTGCCAGCAGCGGAACAGGGGGGTATGAAAAACTGTTTTTT
CASSGTGGYEKLFF
>-|once|TRBJ1-1|TRBV10-3
TGTGCCATCCATGGGGCGGGATTGAACACTGAAGCTTTCTTT
CAIHGAGLNTEAFF